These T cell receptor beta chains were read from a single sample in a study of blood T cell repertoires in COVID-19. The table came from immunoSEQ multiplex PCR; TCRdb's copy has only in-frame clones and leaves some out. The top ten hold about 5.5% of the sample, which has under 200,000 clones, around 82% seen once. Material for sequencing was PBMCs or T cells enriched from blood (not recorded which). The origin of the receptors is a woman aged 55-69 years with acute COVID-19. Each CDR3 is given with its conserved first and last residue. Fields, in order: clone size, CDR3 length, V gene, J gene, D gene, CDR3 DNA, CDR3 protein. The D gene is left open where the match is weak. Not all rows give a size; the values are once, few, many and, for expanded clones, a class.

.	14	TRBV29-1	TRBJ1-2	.	TGCAGCGTTGAGATGAATAAGGGTGCGGGTGGCTACACCTTC	CSVEMNKGAGGYTF
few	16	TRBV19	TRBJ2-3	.	TGTGCCAGTAGTGGACTGGACGGGGTCTGGACAGATACGCAGTATTTT	CASSGLDGVWTDTQYF
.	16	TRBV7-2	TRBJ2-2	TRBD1	TGTGCCAGCAGCGCGACAGGGGGCGCATACACCGGGGAGCTGTTTTTT	CASSATGGAYTGELFF
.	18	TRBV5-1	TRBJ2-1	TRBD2	TGCGCCAGCAGCTTGGACGGGGGAGGGCCAAGGTCCTACAATGAGCAGTTCTTC	CASSLDGGGPRSYNEQFF
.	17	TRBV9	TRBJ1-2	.	TGTGCCAGCAGCGCAGGTCTCGTTTCCGCTGTCTCGTATGGCTACACCTTC	CASSAGLVSAVSYGYTF
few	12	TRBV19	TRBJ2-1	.	TGTGCCAGTAGTCCCCCCGACAATGAGCAGTTCTTC	CASSPPDNEQFF
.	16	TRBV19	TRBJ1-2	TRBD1	TGTGCCAGTAGTATAATCAGGGGGCACTCCGTAGGAGGCTACACCTTC	CASSIIRGHSVGGYTF
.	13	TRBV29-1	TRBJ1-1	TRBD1	TGCAGCGTCCCAGGGGGGCTGATAGCTGAAGCTTTCTTT	CSVPGGLIAEAFF
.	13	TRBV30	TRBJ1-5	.	TGTGCCTGGGAGGACAGCTTCGATCAGCCCCAGCATTTT	CAWEDSFDQPQHF
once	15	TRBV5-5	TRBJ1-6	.	TGTGCCAGCACCCCACAGACAGGAAGTAATTCACCCCTCCACTTT	CASTPQTGSNSPLHF
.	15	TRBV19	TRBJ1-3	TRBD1	TGTGCCAGTAGTATTGGGGACAGGGTTGGAAACACCATATATTTT	CASSIGDRVGNTIYF
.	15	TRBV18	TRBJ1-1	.	TGTGCCAGCTCACCACCGATCGCGGAGAACACTGAAGCTTTCTTT	CASSPPIAENTEAFF
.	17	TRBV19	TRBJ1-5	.	TGTGCCAGTAGTGCACGACCCGGGGGATTGGGAAATCAGCCCCAGCATTTT	CASSARPGGLGNQPQHF
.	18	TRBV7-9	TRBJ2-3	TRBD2	TGTGCCAGCAGCTTAGTGGGACTAGCGGGGGGCCTCACAGATACGCAGTATTTT	CASSLVGLAGGLTDTQYF
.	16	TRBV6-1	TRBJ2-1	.	TGTGCCAGCAGTGAAAGGTATGGTCACGCGGACAATGAGCAGTTCTTC	CASSERYGHADNEQFF
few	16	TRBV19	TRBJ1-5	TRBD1	TGTGCCAGTAGTATCCGACAGGACAGGGATAATCAGCCCCAGCATTTT	CASSIRQDRDNQPQHF
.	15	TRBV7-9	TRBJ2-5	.	TGTGCCAGCAGCTCGCAGGACAGCTTACAAGAGACCCAGTACTTC	CASSSQDSLQETQYF
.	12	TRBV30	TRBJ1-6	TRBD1	TGTGCCTGGGACAGGGATAATTCACCCCTCCACTTT	CAWDRDNSPLHF
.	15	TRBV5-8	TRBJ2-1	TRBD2	TGTGCCAGCAGCTTAGGGCTAGCGGGAGCAAATGAGCAGTTCTTC	CASSLGLAGANEQFF
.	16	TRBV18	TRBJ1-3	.	TGTGCCAGCTCACCACCGAAAGGACACTTTGGAAACACCATATATTTT	CASSPPKGHFGNTIYF
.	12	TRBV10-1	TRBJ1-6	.	TGCGCCAGCTCTTCGGCCAGCGGACCCCTCCACTTT	CASSSASGPLHF
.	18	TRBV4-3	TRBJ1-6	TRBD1	TGCGCCAGCAGCCAAGATGTACCGCGGACAGGGAGGGATTCACCCCTCCACTTT	CASSQDVPRTGRDSPLHF
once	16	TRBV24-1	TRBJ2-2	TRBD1	TGTGCCACCAGTGATTTGGGGACAGGGGGCACCGGGGAGCTGTTTTTT	CATSDLGTGGTGELFF
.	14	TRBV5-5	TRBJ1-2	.	TGTGCCAGCAGCCCCGGGGGGTCCCCCTCAGGCTACACCTTC	CASSPGGSPSGYTF
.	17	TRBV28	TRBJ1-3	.	TGTGCCAGCAGTTTTGACTCCGACAGCTACTCTGGAAACACCATATATTTT	CASSFDSDSYSGNTIYF
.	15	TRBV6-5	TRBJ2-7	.	TGTGCCAGCAGGACCGGACTCCAACTACCTTACGAGCAGTACTTC	CASRTGLQLPYEQYF
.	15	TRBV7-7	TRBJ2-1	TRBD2	TGTGCCAGCAGCTTAGGAACTAGCGGCTACAATGAGCAGTTCTTC	CASSLGTSGYNEQFF
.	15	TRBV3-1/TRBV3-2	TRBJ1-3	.	TGTGCCAGCAGCCAAGTTACAGGGTCGGGAAACACCATATATTTT	CASSQVTGSGNTIYF
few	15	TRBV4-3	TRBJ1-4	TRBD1	TGCGCCAGCAGCCTCGGACAGGGGATTAATGAAAAACTGTTTTTT	CASSLGQGINEKLFF
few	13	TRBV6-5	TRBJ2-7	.	TGTGCCAGCAGTTATAGAATTTCATACGAGCAGTACTTC	CASSYRISYEQYF
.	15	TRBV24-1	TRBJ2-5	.	TGTGCCACCAGTGATTTAGTCGGGGGTCGGGAGACCCAGTACTTC	CATSDLVGGRETQYF
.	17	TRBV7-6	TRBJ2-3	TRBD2	TGTGCCAGCAGCCCGTTACCAGCGGGAGGGCCCACAGATACGCAGTATTTT	CASSPLPAGGPTDTQYF
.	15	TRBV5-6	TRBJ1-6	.	TGTGCCAGCAGCTTCCGGGGCTCCTATAATTCACCCCTCCACTTT	CASSFRGSYNSPLHF
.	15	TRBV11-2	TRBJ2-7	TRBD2	TGTGCCAGCAGCTTGGGCGGGAGGTCCACCTACGAGCAGTACTTC	CASSLGGRSTYEQYF
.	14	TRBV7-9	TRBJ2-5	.	TGTGCCAGCAGCTTGGTGGGCACCACGGAGACCCAGTACTTC	CASSLVGTTETQYF
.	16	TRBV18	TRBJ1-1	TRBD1	TGTGCCAGCTCACCGGGGGACAGACAATTGAACACTGAAGCTTTCTTT	CASSPGDRQLNTEAFF
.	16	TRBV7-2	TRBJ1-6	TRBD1	TGTGCCAGCAGCTTATCTGGGACAGCTAATAATTCACCCCTCCACTTT	CASSLSGTANNSPLHF
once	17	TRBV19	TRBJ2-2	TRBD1	TGTGCCAGTAGTTACGACCAAACAGGGGTGGGCACCGGGGAGCTGTTTTTT	CASSYDQTGVGTGELFF
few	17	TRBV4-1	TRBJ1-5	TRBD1	TGCGCCAGCAGCCAGACGACAGGGAGATATAGCAATCAGCCCCAGCATTTT	CASSQTTGRYSNQPQHF
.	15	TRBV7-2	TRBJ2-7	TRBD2	TGTGCCAGCACCTCATCAGGGACTAGCTCCTACGAGCAGTACTTC	CASTSSGTSSYEQYF
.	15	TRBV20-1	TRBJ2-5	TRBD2	TGCAGTGCTAGTTCGGGCGGGGGGGCCAAAGAGACCCAGTACTTC	CSASSGGGAKETQYF
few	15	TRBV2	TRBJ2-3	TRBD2	TGTGCCAGCAGTGTTATAGCGGGGGGGTCAGATACGCAGTATTTT	CASSVIAGGSDTQYF
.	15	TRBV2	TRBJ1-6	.	TGTGCCAGCAGTACTCGGGGGGGCTCCAATTCACCCCTCCACTTT	CASSTRGGSNSPLHF
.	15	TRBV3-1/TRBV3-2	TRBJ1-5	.	TGTGCCAGCAGCCAAGCGGGAATCGGGACAACGCCCCAGCATTTT	CASSQAGIGTTPQHF
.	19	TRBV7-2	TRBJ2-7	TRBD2	TGTGCCAGCAGCTCACCGACTAGCGGGAGGTTCCCAGGGTTTTACGAGCAGTACTTC	CASSSPTSGRFPGFYEQYF
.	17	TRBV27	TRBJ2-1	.	TGTGCCAGCAGTTTTACAGGGGAGGTACCTTTGAACAATGAGCAGTTCTTC	CASSFTGEVPLNNEQFF
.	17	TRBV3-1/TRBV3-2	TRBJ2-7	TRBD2	TGTGCCAGCAGCCAAGGAAGGGGGACTAGCGGGAGTGGCGAGCAGTACTTC	CASSQGRGTSGSGEQYF
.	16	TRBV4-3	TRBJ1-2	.	TGCGCCAGCAGCCAAGACCCGGGCCTAAGGGGCTATGGCTACACCTTC	CASSQDPGLRGYGYTF
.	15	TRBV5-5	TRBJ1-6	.	TGTGCCAGCAGCTTCGTCGCGGCTCCGAATTCACCCCTCCACTTT	CASSFVAAPNSPLHF
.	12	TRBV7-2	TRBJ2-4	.	TGTGCCAGCAGCGATAGGGGGACGATTCAGTACTTC	CASSDRGTIQYF
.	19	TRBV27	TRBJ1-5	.	TGTGCCAGCAGTTTATCGCGTTTGGTCGGGGGGTCGAGGAATCAGCCCCAGCATTTT	CASSLSRLVGGSRNQPQHF